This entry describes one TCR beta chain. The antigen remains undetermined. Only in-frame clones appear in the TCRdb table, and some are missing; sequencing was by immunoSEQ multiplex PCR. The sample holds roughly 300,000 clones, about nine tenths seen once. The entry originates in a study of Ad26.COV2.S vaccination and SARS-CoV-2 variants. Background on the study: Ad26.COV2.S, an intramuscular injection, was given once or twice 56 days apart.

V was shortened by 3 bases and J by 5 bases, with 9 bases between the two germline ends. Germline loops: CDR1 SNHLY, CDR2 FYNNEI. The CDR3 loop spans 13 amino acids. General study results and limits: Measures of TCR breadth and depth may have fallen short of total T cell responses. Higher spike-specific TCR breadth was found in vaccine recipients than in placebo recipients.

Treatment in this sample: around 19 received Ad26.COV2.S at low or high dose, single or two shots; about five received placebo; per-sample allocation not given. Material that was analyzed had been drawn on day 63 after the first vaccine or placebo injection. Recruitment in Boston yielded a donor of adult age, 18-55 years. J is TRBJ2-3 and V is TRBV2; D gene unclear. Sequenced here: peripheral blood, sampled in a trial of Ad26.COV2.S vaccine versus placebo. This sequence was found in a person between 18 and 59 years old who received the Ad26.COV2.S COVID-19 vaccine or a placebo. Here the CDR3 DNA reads TGTGCCAGCAGTGATCCGACACTAGATACGCAGTATTTT. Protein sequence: CASSDPTLDTQYF.